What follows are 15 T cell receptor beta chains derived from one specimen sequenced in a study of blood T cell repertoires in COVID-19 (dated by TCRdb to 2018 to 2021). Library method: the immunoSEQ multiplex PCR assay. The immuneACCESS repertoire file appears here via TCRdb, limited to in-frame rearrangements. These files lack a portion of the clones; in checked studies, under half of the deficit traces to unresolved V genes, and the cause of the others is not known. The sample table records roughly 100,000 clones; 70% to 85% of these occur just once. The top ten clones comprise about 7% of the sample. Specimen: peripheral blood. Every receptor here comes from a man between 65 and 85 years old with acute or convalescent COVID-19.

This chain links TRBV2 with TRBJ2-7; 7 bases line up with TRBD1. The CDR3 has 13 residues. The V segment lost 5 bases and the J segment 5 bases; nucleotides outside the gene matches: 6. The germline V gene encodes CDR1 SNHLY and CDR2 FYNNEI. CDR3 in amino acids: CASSRQGLHEQYF. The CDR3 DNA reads TGTGCCAGCAGTCGACAGGGTTTGCACGAGCAGTACTTC.

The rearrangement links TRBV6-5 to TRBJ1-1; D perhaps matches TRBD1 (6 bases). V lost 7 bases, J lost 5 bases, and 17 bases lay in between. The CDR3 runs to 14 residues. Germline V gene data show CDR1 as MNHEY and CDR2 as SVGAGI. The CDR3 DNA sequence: TGTGCCAGCACCCTCTCAGGGGCAATAACTGAAGCTTTCTTT. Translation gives CASTLSGAITEAFF.

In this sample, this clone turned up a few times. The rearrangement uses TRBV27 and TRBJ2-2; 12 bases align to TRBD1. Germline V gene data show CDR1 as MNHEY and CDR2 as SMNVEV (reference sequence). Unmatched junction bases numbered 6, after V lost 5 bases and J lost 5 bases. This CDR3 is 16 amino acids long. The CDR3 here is CASSTRGQGATGELFF. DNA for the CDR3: TGTGCCAGCAGTACCCGGGGACAGGGGGCTACCGGGGAGCTGTTTTTT.

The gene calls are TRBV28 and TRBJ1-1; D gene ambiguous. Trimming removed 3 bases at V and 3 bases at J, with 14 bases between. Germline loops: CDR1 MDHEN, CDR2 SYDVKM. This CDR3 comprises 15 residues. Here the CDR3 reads CASSLYPQAYTEAFF. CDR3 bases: TGTGCCAGCAGTTTGTATCCCCAAGCCTACACTGAAGCTTTCTTT. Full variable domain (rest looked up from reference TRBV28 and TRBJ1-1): DVKVTQSSRYLVKRTGEKVFLECVQDMDHENMFWYRQDPGLGLRLIYFSYDVKMKEKGDIPEGYSVSREKKERFSLILESASTNQTSMYLCASSLYPQAYTEAFFGQGTRLTVV.

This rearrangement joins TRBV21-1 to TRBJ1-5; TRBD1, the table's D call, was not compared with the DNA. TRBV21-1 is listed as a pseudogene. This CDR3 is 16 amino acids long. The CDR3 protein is CAASQLPGATNQPQHF. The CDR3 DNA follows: TGTGCCGCATCCCAATTACCAGGGGCGACCAATCAGCCCCAGCATTTT.

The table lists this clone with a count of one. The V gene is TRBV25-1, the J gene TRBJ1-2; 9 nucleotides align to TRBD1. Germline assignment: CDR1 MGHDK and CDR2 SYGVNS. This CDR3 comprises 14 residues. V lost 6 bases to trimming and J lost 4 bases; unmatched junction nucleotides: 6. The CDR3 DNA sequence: TGTGCCAGCAGACGAGGACAGGGGAGCTATGGCTACACCTTC. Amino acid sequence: CASRRGQGSYGYTF.

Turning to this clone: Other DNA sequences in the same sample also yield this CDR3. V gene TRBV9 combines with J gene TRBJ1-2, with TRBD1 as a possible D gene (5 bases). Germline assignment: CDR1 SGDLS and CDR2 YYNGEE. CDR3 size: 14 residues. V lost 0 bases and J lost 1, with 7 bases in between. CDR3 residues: CASSVGQGNYGYTF. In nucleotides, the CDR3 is TGTGCCAGCAGCGTAGGTCAGGGTAACTATGGCTACACCTTC.

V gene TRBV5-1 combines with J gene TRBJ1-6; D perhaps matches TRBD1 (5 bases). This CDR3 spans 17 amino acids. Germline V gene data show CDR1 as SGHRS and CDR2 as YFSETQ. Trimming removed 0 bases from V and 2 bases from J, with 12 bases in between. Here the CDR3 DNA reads TGCGCCAGCAGCTTGGTAGCCGACAGTACCTATAATTCACCCCTCCACTTT. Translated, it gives CASSLVADSTYNSPLHF.

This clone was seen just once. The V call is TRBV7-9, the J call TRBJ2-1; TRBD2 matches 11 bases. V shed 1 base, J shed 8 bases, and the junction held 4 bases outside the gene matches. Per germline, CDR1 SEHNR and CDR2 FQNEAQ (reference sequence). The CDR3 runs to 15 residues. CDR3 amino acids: CASSLGTSGSHEQFF. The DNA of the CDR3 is TGTGCCAGCAGCTTAGGGACTAGCGGGTCGCATGAGCAGTTCTTC.

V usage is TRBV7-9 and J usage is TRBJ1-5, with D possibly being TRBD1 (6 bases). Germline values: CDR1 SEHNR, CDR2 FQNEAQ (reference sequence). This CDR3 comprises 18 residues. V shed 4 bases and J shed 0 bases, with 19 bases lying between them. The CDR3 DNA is TGTGCCAGCAGCTCAATACCACAGGGACCTTATAGCAATCAGCCCCAGCATTTT. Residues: CASSSIPQGPYSNQPQHF.

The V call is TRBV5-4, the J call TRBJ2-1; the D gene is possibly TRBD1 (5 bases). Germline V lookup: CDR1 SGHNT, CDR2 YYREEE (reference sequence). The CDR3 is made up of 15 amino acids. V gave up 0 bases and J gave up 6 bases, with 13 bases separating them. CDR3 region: CASSLGGRSVNEQFF. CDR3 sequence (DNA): TGTGCCAGCAGCTTGGGGGGCAGAAGTGTCAATGAGCAGTTCTTC.

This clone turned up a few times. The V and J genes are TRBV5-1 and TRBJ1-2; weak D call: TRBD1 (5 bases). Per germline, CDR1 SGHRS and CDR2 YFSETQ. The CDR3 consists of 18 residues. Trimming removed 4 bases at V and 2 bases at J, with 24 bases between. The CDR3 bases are TGCGCCAGCAGCCCCTGGTTAGGGGCGCGTTCCTTCAACTATGGCTACACCTTC. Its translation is CASSPWLGARSFNYGYTF.

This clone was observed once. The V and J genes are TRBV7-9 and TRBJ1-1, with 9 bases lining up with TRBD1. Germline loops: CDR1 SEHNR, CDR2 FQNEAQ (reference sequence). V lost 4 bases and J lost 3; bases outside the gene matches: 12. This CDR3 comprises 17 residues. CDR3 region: CASSSQGAGLLDTEAFF. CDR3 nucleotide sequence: TGTGCCAGCAGCTCACAGGGGGCCGGATTGTTAGACACTGAAGCTTTCTTT.

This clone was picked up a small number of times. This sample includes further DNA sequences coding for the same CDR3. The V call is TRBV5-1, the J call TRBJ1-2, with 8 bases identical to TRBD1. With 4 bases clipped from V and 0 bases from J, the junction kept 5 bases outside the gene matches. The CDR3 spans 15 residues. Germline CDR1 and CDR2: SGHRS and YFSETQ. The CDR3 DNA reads TGCGCCAGCAGCCTACAGGGGGAAGCTAACTATGGCTACACCTTC. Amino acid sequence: CASSLQGEANYGYTF.

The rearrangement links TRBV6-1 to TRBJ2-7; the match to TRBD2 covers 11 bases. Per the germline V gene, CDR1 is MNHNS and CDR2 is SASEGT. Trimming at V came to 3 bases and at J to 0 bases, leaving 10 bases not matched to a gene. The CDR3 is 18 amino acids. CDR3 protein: CASSERLAGGGGSYEQYF. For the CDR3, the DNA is TGTGCCAGCAGTGAGCGTCTAGCGGGAGGAGGTGGCTCCTACGAGCAGTACTTC.